The 9 T cell receptor beta chains below were found in one sample sequenced in a study of T cell responses to AZD1222 COVID-19 vaccine. Sequenced by immunoSEQ multiplex PCR; TCRdb stores in-frame clones only, minus some. In the table there are about 150,000 clones, over 70% of which are singletons. The sample in question was peripheral blood, obtained 28 days after the second AZD1222 dose. The receptors derive from an adult who received the AZD1222 COVID-19 vaccine.

The chain employs TRBV7-3 and TRBJ2-2; TRBD1 aligns across 10 bases. From germline, CDR1 is SGHTA and CDR2 FQGTGA. The CDR3 has 15 residues. The trim removed 5 bases at V and 3 bases at J, leaving 3 bases unmatched. DNA for the CDR3: TGTGCCAGCAGCCCGGGACAGGGGTACACCGGGGAGCTGTTTTTT. Translating gives CASSPGQGYTGELFF.

This clone was seen just once. V gene TRBV6-1 combines with J gene TRBJ2-5, with 10 bases identical to TRBD2. The CDR3 loop spans 18 amino acids. Germline CDR1 MNHNS, CDR2 SASEGT. The J segment lost 5 bases and the V segment lost 4 bases, leaving 16 bases of the junction unmatched. CDR3 DNA sequence: TGTGCCAGCAGTGTAAATAAGGGGGTAGCGGGAGGTCAGGAGACCCAGTACTTC. This codes for CASSVNKGVAGGQETQYF.

The chain combines TRBV3-1 (or the pseudogene TRBV3-2) with TRBJ1-6, with D perhaps matching TRBD1 (5 bases). Deletions cut 4 bases from V and 10 bases from J, with 14 bases between. This CDR3 contains 14 residues. Germline V gene data show CDR1 as LGHDT and CDR2 as YNNKEL (reference sequence). The CDR3 sequence: CASSLSGQGSPLHF. The CDR3 nucleotides are TGTGCCAGCAGCCTCTCAGGGCAAGGATCACCCCTCCACTTT.

V is TRBV11-1 and J is TRBJ1-4; TRBD1 is a possible D gene (6 bases). V lost 3 bases and J 5 bases, leaving 16 bases between the germline ends. The germline V gene encodes CDR1 SGHAT and CDR2 FQDESV (reference sequence). CDR3 length equals 16 residues. The CDR3 region has the DNA TGTGCCAGCAGCTTCGCCTCGGACAGCTACAATGAAAAACTGTTTTTT. Residues: CASSFASDSYNEKLFF.

This chain connects TRBV28 to TRBJ2-3; TRBD1 matches at 7 bases. The trim removed 5 bases at V and 4 bases at J, leaving 15 bases unmatched. Germline V CDR1 and CDR2: MDHEN, SYDVKM. This CDR3 spans 17 amino acids. The CDR3 DNA sequence: TGTGCCAGCAGTGGCTCGGACAGGCCCCTCTCAGCAGATACGCAGTATTTT. This gives the protein CASSGSDRPLSADTQYF.

The chain combines TRBV24-1 with TRBJ2-1; D might be TRBD1 or TRBD2, each matching 5 bases. The CDR3 runs 13 residues. Trimming removed 5 bases from V and 8 bases from J, with 12 bases in between. Germline values: CDR1 KGHDR, CDR2 SFDVKD. CDR3 bases: TGTGCCACCAGTGCCCCGGGGCCGGATGAGCAGTTCTTC. Its translation is CATSAPGPDEQFF.

V and J are TRBV27 and TRBJ2-1; D unresolved. Germline V gene sequence: CDR1 MNHEY, CDR2 SMNVEV (reference sequence). V lost 2 bases and J lost 7, with 12 bases in between. This CDR3 spans 14 amino acids. The CDR3 sequence is CASSLVPRPNEQFF. CDR3 DNA: TGTGCCAGCAGTTTAGTTCCCCGTCCGAATGAGCAGTTCTTC.

Here the CDR3 DNA reads TGTGCCAGCAGCCCCGGGAGTTCCGGGGAGCTGTTTTTT. Encoded protein: CASSPGSSGELFF. The chain employs TRBV3-1 (or the pseudogene TRBV3-2) and TRBJ2-2, with a tentative D call TRBD2 (6 bases). Per germline, CDR1 LGHDT and CDR2 YNNKEL (reference sequence). The V gene lost 4 bases and the J gene lost 6 bases, with 9 bases spanning the gap. The CDR3 has 13 amino acids.

The chain has TRBV6-5 and TRBJ2-7, with TRBD2 as a possible D gene (5 bases). V was cut by 4 bases and J by 3 bases, with 13 bases left in between. There are 14 residues in the CDR3. Germline V CDR1 and CDR2: MNHEY, SVGAGI. CDR3 nucleotides: TGTGCCAGCAGTTCCGAGGACTCCCACTACGAGCAGTACTTC. Translated: CASSSEDSHYEQYF.